This entry lists 27 T cell receptor beta chains sequenced from one sample in a study of shared clonotypes between healthy human individuals. Some clones are missing from TCRdb's copy, which holds only in-frame ones; the method was immunoSEQ multiplex PCR. The sample consists of around 2.1 million clones, 93% of them appearing once. The naive CD8 fraction comprised CD45RO-negative cells positively selected for CCR7 and excluded terminally differentiated effector memory CD45RA+ cells. Sequenced: naive CD8+ T cells from PBMCs. These receptors came from a man younger than 35 in good health. Some clones in this sample may be carry-over from other donors' samples.

The rearrangement uses TRBV18 and TRBJ2-1; 8 bases are shared with TRBD2. Unmatched junction bases numbered 7, after V lost 5 bases and J lost 4 bases. The CDR3 sequence is 15 residues long. Germline values: CDR1 KGHSH, CDR2 LQKENI. CDR3 DNA sequence: TGTGCCAGCTCATTTTCAAGCGGGAGTTACAATGAGCAGTTCTTC. As protein: CASSFSSGSYNEQFF.

V and J are TRBV19 and TRBJ1-4, with unresolved D. V dropped 8 bases and J dropped 10 bases, with 11 bases sitting between them. Germline V CDR1 and CDR2: LNHDA, SQIVND (reference sequence). There are 11 residues in the CDR3. Here the CDR3 DNA reads TGTGCCAGTGGGGTCGAGGGAAAACTGTTTTTT. Encoded protein: CASGVEGKLFF.

This chain uses TRBV7-9 with TRBJ1-2; D possibly corresponds to TRBD1 (5 bases). Trimming took 4 bases from V and 4 from J, leaving 19 bases between them. The CDR3 is 16 residues long. Germline V gene sequence: CDR1 SEHNR, CDR2 FQNEAQ (reference sequence). The CDR3 nucleotides are TGTGCCAGCAGCTCGGCTACAGGCCCCGGGCGCTATGGCTACACCTTC. It yields the protein CASSSATGPGRYGYTF.

The CDR3 DNA reads TGTGCCAGCAGTTCCGACAGGGTCGGCGTCCTGACTTTC. It is translated as CASSSDRVGVLTF. V and J are TRBV27 and TRBJ2-6; 7 nucleotides match TRBD1. The CDR3 totals 13 residues. The J segment lost 12 bases and the V segment lost 4 bases, leaving 6 bases of the junction unmatched. The germline V gene has CDR1 MNHEY and CDR2 SMNVEV (reference sequence).

This clone showed up just a few times. This chain uses TRBV6-5 with TRBJ2-7; possibly TRBD1 for D (5 bases). Germline V CDR1 and CDR2: MNHEY, SVGAGI. The V and J ends lost 6 bases and 2 bases respectively, with 8 bases between them. This CDR3 spans 12 amino acids. The CDR3 sequence: CASRGDTYEQYF. For the CDR3, the DNA is TGTGCCAGCAGAGGGGATACCTACGAGCAGTACTTC.

As concerns this clone: At the DNA level, this CDR3 is encoded by other sequences in the same sample as well. The chain employs TRBV11-2 and TRBJ2-7; D gene unclear. Trimming took off 3 bases at V and 0 bases at J, with 9 bases between the two ends. This CDR3 has 14 residues. The germline V gene encodes CDR1 SGHAT and CDR2 FQNNGV. The CDR3 DNA reads TGTGCCAGCAGCTTTGGCACGAGCTCCTACGAGCAGTACTTC. Translated, it gives CASSFGTSSYEQYF. Full variable domain (missing parts from reference TRBV11-2 and TRBJ2-7): EAGVAQSPRYKIIEKRQSVAFWCNPISGHATLYWYQQILGQGPKLLIQFQNNGVVDDSQLPKDRFSAERLKGVDSTLKIQPAKLEDSAVYLCASSFGTSSYEQYFGPGTRLTVT.

The chain carries TRBV7-9 and TRBJ2-7, with 9 bases lining up with TRBD2. With 0 bases clipped from V and 6 bases from J, the junction kept 6 bases outside the gene matches. Germline V gene sequence: CDR1 SEHNR, CDR2 FQNEAQ (reference sequence). The CDR3 runs 15 residues. Written as DNA, the CDR3 is TGTGCCAGCAGCTTAGCGGCGGGAGGGGTAGGCGAGCAGTACTTC. This encodes CASSLAAGGVGEQYF.

Note on this clone: The identical CDR3 is also encoded by other nucleotide sequences in the sample. V is TRBV9 and J is TRBJ2-7; 7 nucleotides line up with TRBD2. CDR1 is SGDLS and CDR2 is YYNGEE in the germline V gene. Losses at the gene ends were 4 bases for V and 1 base for J; bases not matched to a gene: 5. The CDR3 has 14 amino acids. In DNA, the CDR3 is TGTGCCAGCAGCCTCACGGGGGGATCCTACGAGCAGTACTTC. Its protein product is CASSLTGGSYEQYF. The complete variable domain, with remaining parts taken from reference TRBV9 and TRBJ2-7, reads DSGVTQTPKHLITATGQRVTLRCSPRSGDLSVYWYQQSLDQGLQFLIQYYNGEERAKGNILERFSAQQFPDLHSELNLSSLELGDSALYFCASSLTGGSYEQYFGPGTRLTVT.

The V gene is TRBV2, the J gene TRBJ2-1; possibly TRBD1 or TRBD2 for D (5 bases each). V was shortened by 2 bases and J by 6 bases, with 14 bases between the two germline ends. CDR3 size: 15 residues. CDR1 and CDR2 from the germline V gene are SNHLY and FYNNEI. CDR3 sequence: CASSEHWGPSNEQFF. DNA for the CDR3: TGTGCCAGCAGTGAACACTGGGGACCCTCCAATGAGCAGTTCTTC.

Turning to this clone: Other DNA sequences of this sample code for an identical CDR3. CDR3 in amino acids: CASSLGSGSYEQYF. In nucleotides, the CDR3 is TGCGCCAGCAGCTTAGGTAGCGGGAGCTACGAGCAGTACTTC. This chain connects TRBV5-1 to TRBJ2-7, with TRBD2 identical over 9 bases. This CDR3 spans 14 amino acids. V gave up 2 bases and J gave up 3 bases; unmatched junction bases: 3. Germline V gene sequence: CDR1 SGHRS, CDR2 YFSETQ.

This chain links TRBV19 with TRBJ2-1; D gene unclear. Trimming removed 4 bases from V and 6 bases from J, with 10 bases in between. The CDR3 is 13 residues long. Germline lookup yields CDR1 LNHDA and CDR2 SQIVND (reference sequence). The CDR3 DNA reads TGTGCCAGTAGTACTCGGCGACTCAATGAGCAGTTCTTC. This gives the protein CASSTRRLNEQFF.

V usage is TRBV19 and J usage is TRBJ1-1, with D maybe TRBD1 (5 bases). The CDR3 runs to 17 residues. CDR1 is LNHDA, CDR2 SQIVND, per germline (reference sequence). The germline V and J ends were trimmed by 0 bases and 3 bases, with 17 bases remaining between them. This chain's CDR3 is CASSIDPVGEGDTEAFF. Written as DNA, the CDR3 is TGTGCCAGTAGTATAGATCCCGTGGGGGAGGGAGACACTGAAGCTTTCTTT.

The V and J genes are TRBV27 and TRBJ1-1; D may be TRBD1 (5 bases). Germline V gives CDR1 MNHEY, CDR2 SMNVEV (reference sequence). V lost 2 bases and J lost 3, with 16 bases in between. CDR3 length equals 16 residues. The CDR3 DNA follows: TGTGCCAGCAGTTTAACTCCGGGACGGACATACACTGAAGCTTTCTTT. Residues: CASSLTPGRTYTEAFF.

V and J are TRBV27 and TRBJ2-7; 8 bases line up with TRBD2. The germline V gene has CDR1 MNHEY and CDR2 SMNVEV (reference sequence). The CDR3 runs to 13 residues. V trimming: 5 bases; J trimming: 4 bases; junction bases outside the gene matches: 4. The CDR3 DNA is TGTGCCAGCAGTGGGACTAGTGAGTACGAGCAGTACTTC. As protein: CASSGTSEYEQYF.

A few counts support this clone. This chain joins TRBV14 and TRBJ1-1; D unresolved. Germline CDR1 and CDR2: SGHDN and FVKESK. The CDR3 is made up of 15 amino acids. Trimming pared 5 bases from V and 1 base from J, leaving 14 bases between. The CDR3 DNA sequence: TGTGCCAGCAGCACCATTATTTCAAAGAACACTGAAGCTTTCTTT. This encodes CASSTIISKNTEAFF.

This chain uses TRBV15 with TRBJ2-7; 13 bases line up with TRBD2. CDR3 length: 16 amino acids. CDR1 is LNHNV, CDR2 YYDKDF, per germline (reference sequence). V dropped 1 base and J dropped 2; count of bases not matched to a gene: 2. The CDR3 region has the DNA TGTGCCACCAGCAGAGTAGGGACTAGCGGGACCTACGAGCAGTACTTC. Translation: CATSRVGTSGTYEQYF. The full variable domain, its missing parts supplied by reference TRBV15 and TRBJ2-7, is DAMVIQNPRYQVTQFGKPVTLSCSQTLNHNVMYWYQQKSSQAPKLLFHYYDKDFNNEADTPDNFQSRRPNTSFCFLDIRSPGLGDTAMYLCATSRVGTSGTYEQYFGPGTRLTVT.

The chain couples TRBV15 to TRBJ1-5, with TRBD1 as a possible D gene (5 bases). The V end was cut by 0 bases, the J end by 5 bases, with 14 bases between. CDR3 size: 16 residues. CDR1 is LNHNV, CDR2 YYDKDF, per germline (reference sequence). CDR3 sequence reads: CATSRDKDLGHQPQHF. As DNA, the CDR3 is TGTGCCACCAGCAGAGACAAGGATTTGGGGCATCAGCCCCAGCATTTT.

CDR3 residues: CAWGWGSYTGELFF. The CDR3 DNA is TGTGCCTGGGGATGGGGGAGCTACACCGGGGAGCTGTTTTTT. The chain couples TRBV30 to TRBJ2-2, with D perhaps assigned TRBD1 or TRBD2 (5 bases each). Germline assignment: CDR1 GTSNPN and CDR2 SVGIG (reference sequence). This CDR3 is 14 amino acids long. Trimming stripped 5 bases from V and 3 bases from J, with 13 bases between.

The chain links TRBV28 to TRBJ2-5; 10 bases are a match to TRBD1. V shed 4 bases, J shed 5 bases, and the junction held 4 bases outside the gene matches. This CDR3 comprises 14 residues. The germline CDR1 and CDR2 sequences are MDHEN and SYDVKM. The CDR3 coding sequence is TGTGCCAGCAGTTGGACAGGGGGTGGGGAGACCCAGTACTTC. Protein: CASSWTGGGETQYF.

This chain links TRBV27 with TRBJ2-3; 11 bases are a match to TRBD2. This CDR3 has 18 residues. Trimming removed 1 base from V and 2 bases from J; junction bases left unmatched: 8. The germline CDR1 and CDR2 sequences are MNHEY and SMNVEV (reference sequence). The CDR3 spells CASSLLPKTSGTTDTQYF. CDR3 nucleotide sequence: TGTGCCAGCAGTTTATTACCCAAGACTAGCGGGACCACAGATACGCAGTATTTT.

This clone has just a few counts. The chain couples TRBV28 to TRBJ1-5, with D possibly TRBD1 on 5 matching bases. CDR1 is MDHEN, CDR2 SYDVKM, per germline. CDR3 length equals 12 residues. Trimming left V 3 bases short and J 9 bases short, with 9 bases between. The chain's CDR3 is CASSFRQPPQHF. CDR3 coding DNA: TGTGCCAGCAGTTTCAGACAGCCGCCCCAGCATTTT. Full variable domain (rest looked up from reference TRBV28 and TRBJ1-5): DVKVTQSSRYLVKRTGEKVFLECVQDMDHENMFWYRQDPGLGLRLIYFSYDVKMKEKGDIPEGYSVSREKKERFSLILESASTNQTSMYLCASSFRQPPQHFGDGTRLSIL.

The chain uses TRBV29-1 and TRBJ2-7; 8 bases align to TRBD1. In germline, CDR1 is SQVTM, CDR2 ANQGSEA. This CDR3 is built from 13 residues. The trim removed 6 bases at V and 7 bases at J, leaving 11 bases unmatched. The CDR3, as DNA: TGCAGCGTCCGGACAGGGCGATCGGAGGAGCAGTACTTC. This codes for CSVRTGRSEEQYF.

In DNA form, the CDR3 reads TGTGCCAGCAGCCGAACAGGGTCCCCCTACTACGAGCAGTACTTC. Its protein product is CASSRTGSPYYEQYF. The V call is TRBV7-9, the J call TRBJ2-7; D is possibly TRBD1 (6 bases). Germline CDR1 SEHNR, CDR2 FQNEAQ (reference sequence). Trimming shortened V by 5 bases and J by 3 bases, and 17 bases separated the two germline ends. CDR3 length: 15 amino acids. The variable domain in full, completed from reference TRBV7-9 and TRBJ2-7, reads DTGVSQNPRHKITKRGQNVTFRCDPISEHNRLYWYRQTLGQGPEFLTYFQNEAQLEKSRLLSDRFSAERPKGSFSTLEIQRTEQGDSAMYLCASSRTGSPYYEQYFGPGTRLTVT.

This chain uses TRBV27 with TRBJ2-3; tentative D call: TRBD2 (5 bases). This CDR3 region has 17 residues. CDR1 is MNHEY, CDR2 SMNVEV, per germline (reference sequence). Deletions cut 3 bases from V and 2 bases from J, with 18 bases between. Here the CDR3 reads CASSFLRDWGHTDTQYF. DNA for the CDR3: TGTGCCAGCAGTTTTTTGAGGGATTGGGGTCACACAGATACGCAGTATTTT.

The V gene is TRBV7-2, the J gene TRBJ2-7; the D call may be TRBD1 or TRBD2 (5 bases each). CDR1 is SGHTA and CDR2 is FQGNSA in the germline V gene. The CDR3 spans 15 residues. Between the trimmed V and J ends, which lost 0 bases and 0 bases, there was a span of 9 bases. CDR3 nucleotide sequence: TGTGCCAGCAGCTTAGCCGGGGCTAGCTCCTACGAGCAGTACTTC. Translating gives CASSLAGASSYEQYF.

The rearrangement joins TRBV27 to TRBJ2-7; D remains unclear. The CDR3 covers 14 residues. Between the trimmed V and J ends, which lost 3 bases and 1 base, there was a span of 10 bases. Germline CDR1 and CDR2: MNHEY and SMNVEV (reference sequence). Here the CDR3 reads CASSFLSPSYEQYF. In DNA form, the CDR3 reads TGTGCCAGCAGTTTCTTATCCCCTTCCTACGAGCAGTACTTC.

This clone was counted once. The rearrangement joins TRBV9 to TRBJ2-1, with D possibly TRBD1 on 5 matching bases. V lost 7 bases and J 8 bases, leaving 10 bases between the germline ends. Germline CDR1 reads SGDLS; CDR2 reads YYNGEE. The CDR3 length is 11 residues. CDR3 coding DNA: TGTGCCAGCGGAGACAGCCATGAGCAGTTCTTC. Protein product: CASGDSHEQFF.